A single sample gave rise to the 17 T cell receptor beta chains below, sequenced in a study of blood T cell repertoires in COVID-19. The table came from immunoSEQ multiplex PCR; TCRdb's copy has only in-frame clones and leaves some out. The table shows 90,000 to 100,000 clones, with roughly nine tenths occurring only once. Source material: peripheral blood. These receptors were taken from a woman aged 60-75 years with COVID-19, enrolled during active disease.

This clone was detected once. The chain couples TRBV9 to TRBJ2-1, with 7 bases fitting TRBD1. Germline V gene lookup returns CDR1 SGDLS and CDR2 YYNGEE. Trimming took 4 bases from V and 8 from J; bases not matched to a gene: 6. CDR3 size: 13 residues. The CDR3 reads CASSTDRPDEQFF. The CDR3, as DNA: TGTGCCAGCAGCACGGACAGGCCGGATGAGCAGTTCTTC. Filled out from reference TRBV9 and TRBJ2-1, the complete variable domain reads DSGVTQTPKHLITATGQRVTLRCSPRSGDLSVYWYQQSLDQGLQFLIQYYNGEERAKGNILERFSAQQFPDLHSELNLSSLELGDSALYFCASSTDRPDEQFFGPGTRLTVL.

The rearrangement uses TRBV3-1 (or the pseudogene TRBV3-2) and TRBJ2-5; 8 bases match TRBD1. The CDR3 has 14 amino acids. Germline assignment: CDR1 LGHDT and CDR2 YNNKEL (reference sequence). V was clipped by 1 base and J by 2 bases; unmatched bases: 0. The CDR3 DNA is TGTGCCAGCAGCCAAGGGGACAGGCAAGAGACCCAGTACTTC. Amino acids: CASSQGDRQETQYF.

The rearrangement uses TRBV7-2 and TRBJ2-5, with 7 bases lining up with TRBD1. The CDR3 spans 13 residues. Trimming cost V 3 bases and J 5 bases; bases outside gene matches: 3. Germline V gene sequence: CDR1 SGHTA, CDR2 FQGNSA. CDR3 sequence: CASSFQGEETQYF. CDR3 sequence (DNA): TGTGCCAGCAGCTTCCAGGGGGAGGAGACCCAGTACTTC.

The chain is built from TRBV12-5 and TRBJ2-3, with 8 bases fitting TRBD2. The CDR3 runs to 16 residues. The V segment lost 1 base and the J segment 6 bases; nucleotides outside the gene matches: 9. Germline V CDR1 and CDR2: LGHNT, FRNRAP. CDR3 loop: CASGLDRAGAGDTQYF. The CDR3 nucleotides are TGTGCTAGTGGTTTGGACCGAGCGGGAGCAGGTGATACGCAGTATTTT.

The CDR3: CASSTQGKTEAFF. The CDR3 DNA reads as TGTGCCAGCAGTACACAGGGGAAGACTGAAGCTTTCTTT. This chain uses TRBV6-5 with TRBJ1-1; 7 bases fit TRBD1. In germline, CDR1 is MNHEY, CDR2 SVGAGI. The CDR3 length is 13 residues. With V trimmed by 5 bases and J by 5 bases, 5 bases remained unmatched.

The CDR3, as DNA: TGCAGCGTCTGGGGGGGTGGCGAGCAGTACTTC. Translation gives CSVWGGGEQYF. J is TRBJ2-7 and V is TRBV29-1; 7 nucleotides line up with TRBD2. The CDR3 loop spans 11 amino acids. CDR1 and CDR2 (germline): SQVTM, ANQGSEA. The V gene end was trimmed by 6 bases and the J gene end by 6 bases; junction bases not matched to a gene: 5.

This clone is a singleton in its sample. The chain couples TRBV19 to TRBJ1-4; 11 bases are shared with TRBD1. CDR1 is LNHDA and CDR2 is SQIVND in the germline V gene (reference sequence). CDR3 size: 14 residues. V lost 7 bases, J lost 8 bases, and 6 bases stayed unmatched. CDR3 nucleotides: TGTGCCAGTAAGCAAGGACAGGGGGCGGAAAAACTGTTTTTT. Amino acids: CASKQGQGAEKLFF.

V is TRBV19 and J is TRBJ2-1; maybe TRBD2 (5 bases). CDR1 is LNHDA, CDR2 SQIVND, per germline (reference sequence). CDR3 size: 14 residues. V shed 4 bases and J shed 4 bases, with 11 bases lying between them. CDR3 DNA sequence: TGTGCCAGTAGTAGGAGGACGGAATACAATGAGCAGTTCTTC. Translated: CASSRRTEYNEQFF.

The chain uses TRBV2 and TRBJ1-1; 10 bases are shared with TRBD1. Germline CDR1 SNHLY, CDR2 FYNNEI. V lost 7 bases to trimming and J lost 2 bases; unmatched junction nucleotides: 10. This CDR3 spans 16 amino acids. CDR3 bases: TGTGCCAGCACGACAGGGGGCGAGGCCAGAAACACTGAAGCTTTCTTT. Protein sequence: CASTTGGEARNTEAFF.

This rearrangement joins TRBV7-8 to TRBJ1-1; 9 bases are a match to TRBD1. Germline values: CDR1 SGHVS, CDR2 FQNEAQ. This CDR3 contains 14 residues. J gave up 1 base and V 5 bases, and 2 bases lay outside the gene matches. CDR3 sequence (DNA): TGTGCCAGCAGCCGGGACAGGGCGAACACTGAAGCTTTCTTT. It codes for CASSRDRANTEAFF.

This clone appeared a single time. This rearrangement joins TRBV7-9 to TRBJ1-4; 9 bases line up with TRBD1. CDR1 and CDR2 (germline): SEHNR, FQNEAQ (reference sequence). The trim removed 4 bases at V and 2 bases at J, leaving 2 bases unmatched. This CDR3 region has 15 residues. CDR3 sequence (DNA): TGTGCCAGCAGCTCGACAGGGGGTACTAATGAAAAACTGTTTTTT. The encoded protein is CASSSTGGTNEKLFF.

The rearrangement links TRBV11-2 to TRBJ2-2, with TRBD2 matching 16 bases. V shed 5 bases, J shed 0 bases, and the junction held 3 bases outside the gene matches. Germline loops: CDR1 SGHAT, CDR2 FQNNGV. CDR3 length: 18 residues. CDR3 DNA sequence: TGTGCCAGCAGCCCGGGACTAGCGGGGGGGCCGAACACCGGGGAGCTGTTTTTT. The encoded protein is CASSPGLAGGPNTGELFF.

The rearrangement links TRBV2 to TRBJ2-5; the D gene is possibly TRBD1 (6 bases). The CDR3 has 14 residues. CDR1 SNHLY and CDR2 FYNNEI come from the germline V gene. V was clipped by 6 bases and J by 1 base, with 12 bases between them. CDR3 bases: TGTGCCAGCAGGGAGGACAGCTCCCAAGAGACCCAGTACTTC. This gives the protein CASREDSSQETQYF.

The chain joins TRBV29-1 to TRBJ2-3; TRBD2 agrees at 8 bases. The CDR3 consists of 15 residues. The J segment lost 9 bases and the V segment lost 3 bases, leaving 14 bases of the junction unmatched. Germline V lookup: CDR1 SQVTM, CDR2 ANQGSEA. The CDR3 sequence is CSVDGVTGGRGTQYF. CDR3 DNA sequence: TGCAGCGTTGATGGTGTCACGGGGGGGCGGGGGACGCAGTATTTT.

Concerning this clone: One end of the junction is discordant with germline, which a read error may explain. The chain employs TRBV6-2 or TRBV6-3 and TRBJ1-1; D is possibly TRBD1 (5 bases). The CDR3 totals 16 residues. Germline V gene lookup returns CDR1 MNHEY and CDR2 SVGEGT. CDR3 in DNA: TGTGCCCGCAGTCGATTATCGGGGGGGGGAAACACTGAAGCTTTCTTT. Residues: CARSRLSGGGNTEAFF.

This clone came up once. The chain uses TRBV24-1 and TRBJ2-3, with D tentatively TRBD2 (6 bases). CDR1 is KGHDR, CDR2 SFDVKD, per germline. V was cut by 7 bases and J by 5 bases, with 9 bases left in between. This CDR3 is 12 amino acids long. The DNA of the CDR3 is TGTGCCACCAGGGGGGGAGGAGATACGCAGTATTTT. This sequence encodes CATRGGGDTQYF.

The genes are TRBV14 and TRBJ1-6, with TRBD1 as a possible D gene (6 bases). CDR1 is SGHDN, CDR2 FVKESK, per germline. V was shortened by 3 bases and J by 4 bases, with 16 bases between the two germline ends. The CDR3 totals 17 residues. CDR3 sequence: CASSHRGQSGYNSPLHF. CDR3 sequence (DNA): TGTGCCAGCAGCCATCGGGGACAATCGGGGTATAATTCACCCCTCCACTTT.